The rows below give T cell receptor beta chains drawn from one sample of a study of glioma-infiltrating T cells. TCRdb used MiXCR to reprocess the multiplex PCR reads, holding one entry per CDR3 protein. The data contain roughly 200,000 distinct CDR3 sequences, about 40% of them singletons. The sample taken for sequencing was glioma tissue, nonneoplastic brain tissue, or PBMCs (not recorded which). The receptor set was obtained from a human donor with low-grade glioma or glioblastoma, undergoing nonglioma brain surgery, or in good health (not recorded which). Each CDR3 is given with its conserved first and last residue. D genes are given only for firm matches. Size tells how often a clone was seen (once, few, many) or the class of an expanded clone, and some rows leave it out.

TRBJ2-1	.	TRBV6-6	many	CASSYGSSSYNEQFF	TGTGCCAGCAGTTACGGGTCTAGCTCCTACAATGAGCAGTTCTTC
TRBJ1-1	.	TRBV6-1	.	CASSKDTRKDTEAFF	TGTGCCAGCAGTAAGGACACACGGAAGGACACTGAAGCTTTTTTT
TRBJ1-1	.	TRBV10-2	few	CASSVTATTEAFF	TGCGCCAGCAGTGTGACAGCGACGACTGAAGCTTTCTTT
TRBJ1-3	TRBD1	TRBV28	.	CASKGGDRGYPGNTIYF	TGCGCCAGCAAGGGGGGCGACAGGGGTTACCCTGGAAACACCATATATTTT
TRBJ2-3	TRBD2	TRBV28	many	CASSRLAGPTDTQYF	TGTGCCAGCAGTAGGCTAGCGGGCCCCACAGATACGCAGTATTTT
TRBJ1-1	.	TRBV20-1	many	CSARDDGAVNTEAFF	TGCAGTGCTAGAGATGACGGGGCAGTTAACACTGAAGCTTTCTTT
TRBJ2-1	TRBD1	TRBV29-1	few	CSVWTGTGDQFF	TGCAGCGTTTGGACCGGGACAGGGGATCAGTTCTTC
TRBJ2-1	TRBD2	TRBV20-1	.	CSAPLAGDYNEQFF	TGCAGTGCTCCTCTAGCGGGAGACTACAATGAGCAGTTCTTC
TRBJ2-1	.	TRBV3-1	.	CASSQDIETTNGQFF	TGTGCCAGCAGCCAAGATATAGAGACTACCAATGGGCAGTTCTTC
TRBJ1-5	TRBD1	TRBV7-2	.	CASRYRGSGQPQHF	TGTGCCAGCAGATACAGGGGATCGGGTCAGCCCCAGCATTTT
TRBJ1-4	.	TRBV7-9	many	CASSSENGKLFF	TGTGCCAGCAGCTCTGAGAACGGAAAACTGTTTTTT
TRBJ2-7	.	TRBV20-1	many	CSAIQGPPFYEQYF	TGCAGTGCAATACAGGGCCCTCCTTTCTACGAGCAGTACTTC
TRBJ2-1	.	TRBV20-1	many	CSARGGSRAYNEQFF	TGCAGTGCCCGAGGGGGTAGCAGGGCTTACAATGAGCAGTTCTTC
TRBJ1-4	.	TRBV12-3/TRBV12-4	.	CASSQDATNEKLFF	TGTGCCAGCAGCCAAGATGCAACTAATGAAAAACTGTTTTTT
TRBJ2-1	.	TRBV6-1	many	CASGRGRSYNEQFF	TGTGCCAGCGGCCGGGGGCGCTCCTACAATGAGCAGTTCTTC
TRBJ1-1	.	TRBV29-1	many	CSVNSENTEAFF	TGCAGCGTCAACAGCGAGAACACTGAAGCTTTCTTT
TRBJ2-1	TRBD2	TRBV20-1	.	CSAGGTSGRAYNEQFF	TGCAGTGCTGGGGGGACTAGCGGGAGGGCGTACAATGAGCAGTTCTTC
TRBJ1-5	.	TRBV27	.	CASRRTLSNQPQNF	TGTGCCAGCAGGCGGACACTTAGCAATCAGCCCCAGAACTTT
TRBJ1-1	.	TRBV27	many	CASSLNRVGTEAFF	TGTGCCAGCAGTTTAAACAGGGTTGGCACTGAAGCTTTCTTT
TRBJ1-1	.	TRBV12-3/TRBV12-4	.	CASGTRADTEAFF	TGTGCCAGCGGAACAAGGGCCGATACTGAAGCTTTCTTT
TRBJ2-7	.	TRBV7-8	many	CASSLAGEVNEQYF	TGTGCCAGCAGCTTAGCGGGAGAAGTCAACGAGCAGTACTTC
TRBJ1-1	.	TRBV11-2	few	CASSLRGTDNTEAFF	TGTGCCAGCAGCCTCCGAGGGACGGATAACACTGAAGCTTTCTTT
TRBJ2-2	.	TRBV27	many	CASSPVVNTGELFF	TGTGCCAGCAGCCCCGTAGTGAACACCGGGGAGCTGTTTTTT
TRBJ2-5	.	TRBV29-1	.	CSVHPGQAKETQYF	TGCAGCGTTCACCCGGGACAAGCAAAAGAGACCCAGTACTTC
TRBJ2-1	.	TRBV28	many	CASSLWSGYNEQFF	TGTGCCAGCAGTTTATGGTCAGGGTACAATGAGCAGTTCTTC
TRBJ2-1	.	TRBV28	many	CASSGLYNEQFF	TGTGCCAGCAGTGGACTCTACAATGAGCAGTTCTTC
TRBJ1-5	.	TRBV12-3/TRBV12-4	few	CASSLAGFEQPQHF	TGTGCCAGCAGTCTAGCAGGGTTTGAGCAGCCCCAGCATTTT
TRBJ2-7	.	TRBV7-9	few	CASSLPSGTYEQYF	TGTGCCAGCAGCTTACCATCGGGGACCTACGAGCAGTACTTC
TRBJ2-1	.	TRBV5-1	few	CASSLNYEQFF	TGCGCCAGCAGCTTGAACTATGAGCAGTTCTTC
TRBJ1-5	.	TRBV4-1	many	CASSQWAGRPQHF	TGCGCCAGCAGCCAATGGGCGGGACGGCCCCAGCATTTT
TRBJ2-3	TRBD1	TRBV20-1	many	CSASTLQGAVTDTQYF	TGCAGTGCCTCAACCTTACAGGGGGCGGTGACAGATACGCAGTATTTT
TRBJ1-3	.	TRBV20-1	.	CSASHRVFPGNTIYF	TGCAGTGCTAGCCACAGGGTATTCCCTGGAAACACCATATATTTT
TRBJ2-7	TRBD2	TRBV4-1	.	CASSHPRLAEQYF	TGCGCCAGCAGCCACCCAAGACTAGCCGAGCAGTACTTC
TRBJ1-2	.	TRBV7-2	many	CASSRNSGEGGYTF	TGTGCCAGCAGCCGGAACAGCGGGGAAGGAGGCTACACCTTC
TRBJ1-5	TRBD1	TRBV19	many	CASSTRTGIQPQHF	TGTGCCAGTAGTACTCGGACAGGGATTCAGCCCCAGCATTTT
TRBJ2-3	.	TRBV25-1	many	CASRSTGSPTDTQYF	TGTGCCAGCAGAAGTACAGGGTCCCCCACAGATACGCAGTATTTT
TRBJ2-7	.	TRBV2	.	CASSELGSVYEQYF	TGTGCCAGCAGTGAACTGGGGTCTGTTTACGAGCAGTACTTC
TRBJ2-7	.	TRBV3-1	few	CASAPSGRSSYEQYF	TGTGCCAGCGCCCCGTCTGGGAGGTCGTCCTACGAGCAGTACTTC
TRBJ2-1	TRBD2	TRBV5-1	.	CASSLRLAGEGEQFF	TGCGCCAGCAGCTTGAGACTAGCGGGAGAGGGTGAGCAGTTCTTC
TRBJ2-3	TRBD2	TRBV28	many	CASSPPGQRGGDTQYF	TGTGCCAGCAGTCCCCCCGGCCAGCGGGGCGGGGATACGCAGTATTTT
TRBJ2-7	.	TRBV20-1	many	CSARPVRLRSSYEQYF	TGCAGTGCTAGACCAGTCCGGCTTCGTAGCTCCTACGAGCAGTACTTC
TRBJ2-7	.	TRBV6-6	.	CASSPGVEQYF	TGTGCCAGCAGCCCCGGCGTCGAGCAGTACTTC
TRBJ2-5	.	TRBV12-3/TRBV12-4	.	CASSFALAETQYF	TGTGCCAGCAGTTTTGCTCTAGCAGAGACCCAGTACTTC
TRBJ2-1	.	TRBV6-6	once	CASRPPASWTNEQFF	TGTGCCAGCAGACCACCGGCTAGCTGGACGAATGAGCAGTTCTTC
TRBJ2-3	.	TRBV29-1	.	CSVTGTGNTDTQYF	TGCAGCGTTACCGGGACTGGTAACACAGATACGCAGTATTTT
TRBJ2-3	TRBD1	TRBV20-1	many	CSASNDRVTQYF	TGCAGTGCTAGTAATGACAGGGTTACGCAGTATTTT
TRBJ2-1	TRBD2	TRBV2	.	CATQGTSGRFNEQFF	TGTGCAACCCAAGGGACTAGCGGGAGGTTCAATGAGCAGTTCTTC
TRBJ1-2	TRBD1	TRBV20-1	many	CSASSEWTGQGIHGYTF	TGCAGTGCTAGTTCTGAATGGACGGGACAGGGGATACATGGCTACACCTTC
TRBJ2-7	TRBD2	TRBV3-1	.	CASSQRGAGGRYEQYF	TGTGCCAGCAGCCAACGGGGAGCGGGAGGGCGGTACGAGCAGTACTTC
TRBJ1-1	TRBD1	TRBV6-1	many	CASSRGQTLEAFF	TGTGCCAGCAGTAGGGGACAGACCCTTGAAGCTTTCTTT
TRBJ2-3	TRBD2	TRBV28	many	CASSLAGVADTQYF	TGTGCCAGCAGTTTGGCGGGAGTTGCAGATACGCAGTATTTT
TRBJ1-5	.	TRBV7-2	many	CASSLGGTRSNQPQHF	TGTGCCAGCAGCTTAGGCGGGACACGAAGCAATCAGCCCCAGCATTTT
TRBJ2-1	TRBD2	TRBV2	.	CARQGTGGSDGQLF	TGTGCCAGACAAGGGACGGGGGGATCGGATGGGCAGTTATTC
TRBJ2-5	TRBD2	TRBV20-1	many	CSASRGLAGDQETQYF	TGCAGTGCTAGTCGAGGACTAGCGGGAGACCAAGAGACCCAGTACTTC
TRBJ2-3	TRBD1	TRBV7-9	few	CASSPTLGQTTDTQYF	TGTGCCAGCAGCCCGACCTTGGGACAGACCACAGATACGCAGTATTTT
TRBJ2-7	.	TRBV2	.	CASRETIGTSYEQYF	TGTGCCAGCAGGGAGACTATCGGAACCTCCTACGAGCAGTACTTC
TRBJ2-1	TRBD2	TRBV30	.	CAWTSGSFNEQFF	TGTGCCTGGACCAGCGGGAGTTTCAATGAGCAGTTCTTC
TRBJ2-5	.	TRBV29-1	.	CSVESETEYF	TGCAGCGTTGAGAGTGAGACAGAGTACTTC
TRBJ1-2	TRBD1	TRBV30	many	CACQGTGNYGYTF	TGTGCCTGCCAAGGGACAGGGAACTATGGCTACACCTTC